Sequencing of this T cell receptor beta chain was carried out in a study of beta chain features in type 1 diabetes. The CDR3 sequence is 16 residues long. Unmatched junction bases numbered 8, after V lost 4 bases and J lost 0 bases. Per the germline V gene, CDR1 is SGHVS and CDR2 is FQNEAQ. Expressed TCRB transcripts got sequenced, as all isolated RNA was reverse transcribed. The assay was immunoSEQ multiplex PCR, and TCRdb's table has in-frame clones only and misses some. The data contain over 300,000 clones, under 8.5% of them seen just once; the ten biggest clones take up 0.44%. This clone was observed a handful of times.

V and J are TRBV7-8 and TRBJ2-7, with 8 bases aligning to TRBD1. The sequenced sample consisted of central memory CD4+ T cells from blood. This TCR came from a woman between 18 and 30 years old in good health. CDR3: CASSSIGDRLSYEQYF. In DNA form, the CDR3 reads TGTGCCAGCAGCTCCATAGGGGACAGGCTCTCCTACGAGCAGTACTTC.